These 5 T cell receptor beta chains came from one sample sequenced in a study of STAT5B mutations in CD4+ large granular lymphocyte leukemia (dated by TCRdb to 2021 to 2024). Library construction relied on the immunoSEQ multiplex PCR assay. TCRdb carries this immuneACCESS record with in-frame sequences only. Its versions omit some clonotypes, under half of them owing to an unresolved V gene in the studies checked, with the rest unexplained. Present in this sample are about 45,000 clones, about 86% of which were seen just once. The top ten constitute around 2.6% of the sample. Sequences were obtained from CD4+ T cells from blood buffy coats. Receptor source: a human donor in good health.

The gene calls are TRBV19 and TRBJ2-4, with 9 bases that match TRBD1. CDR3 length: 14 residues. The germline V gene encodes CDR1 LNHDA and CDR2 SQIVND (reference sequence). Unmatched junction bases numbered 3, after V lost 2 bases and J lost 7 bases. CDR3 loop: CASSITGTGNIQYF. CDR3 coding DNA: TGTGCCAGTAGTATAACGGGGACAGGGAACATTCAGTACTTC.

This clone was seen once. The CDR3 region has the DNA TGTGCCAGCAGCCAAGATGTGGTGGGCGCGGAGACCCAGTACTTC. Protein product: CASSQDVVGAETQYF. This sequence joins TRBV14 and TRBJ2-5; D gene unclear. Germline V lookup: CDR1 SGHDN, CDR2 FVKESK. The CDR3 is 15 residues long. V was shortened by 0 bases and J by 5 bases, with 13 bases between the two germline ends. The full variable domain, its missing parts supplied by reference TRBV14 and TRBJ2-5, is EAGVTQFPSHSVIEKGQTVTLRCDPISGHDNLYWYRRVMGKEIKFLLHFVKESKQDESGMPNNRFLAERTGGTYSTLKVQPAELEDSGVYFCASSQDVVGAETQYFGPGTRLLVL.

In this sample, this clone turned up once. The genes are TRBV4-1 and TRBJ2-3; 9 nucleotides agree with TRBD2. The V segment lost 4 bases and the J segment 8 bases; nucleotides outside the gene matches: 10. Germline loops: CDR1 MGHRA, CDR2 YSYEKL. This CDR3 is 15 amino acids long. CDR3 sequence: CASSPIAGGQITQYF. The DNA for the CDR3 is TGCGCCAGCAGCCCCATTGCGGGAGGGCAAATTACGCAGTATTTT.

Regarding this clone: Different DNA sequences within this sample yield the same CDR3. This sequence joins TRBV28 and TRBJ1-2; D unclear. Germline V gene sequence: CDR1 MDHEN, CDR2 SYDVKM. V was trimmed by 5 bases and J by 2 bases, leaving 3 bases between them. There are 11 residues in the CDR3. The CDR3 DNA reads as TGTGCCAGCAGTGTGAACTATGGCTACACCTTC. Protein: CASSVNYGYTF.

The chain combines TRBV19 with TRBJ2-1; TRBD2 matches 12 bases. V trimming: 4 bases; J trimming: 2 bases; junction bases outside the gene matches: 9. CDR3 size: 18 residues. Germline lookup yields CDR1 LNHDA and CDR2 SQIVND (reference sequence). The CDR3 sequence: CASSKPSPSGRAYNEQFF. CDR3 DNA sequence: TGTGCCAGTAGTAAGCCTTCCCCTAGCGGGAGGGCCTACAATGAGCAGTTCTTC.